This TCR beta chain was sequenced in a study of cytomegalovirus exposure and HLA in healthy donors. PCR primers comprised 60 Vbeta and 13 Jbeta primers. Original handling: Roughly 80 million unique TCR beta chains, 10 million to 14 million shared, were counted in a later analysis. Data came from immunoSEQ multiplex PCR; TCRdb stores just in-frame clones and leaves some out. V and J calls plus clone size are reproduced from that table; the DNA served to infer D and trimming. This table has around 150,000 clones, 75% to 85% appearing once. Trimming left V 0 bases short and J 0 bases short, with 12 bases between. The CDR3 covers 16 residues. Germline loops: CDR1 SGHRS, CDR2 YFSETQ.

The chain recombines TRBV5-1 with TRBJ1-1, with no clear D. Sequenced material: PBMCs. The receptor's source is a man over 45 in good health and CMV-seronegative. The CDR3: CASSLASGRLNTEAFF. CDR3 DNA sequence: TGCGCCAGCAGCTTGGCGTCCGGGAGATTGAACACTGAAGCTTTCTTT.